These 27 T cell receptor beta chains share one sample of origin, sequenced in a study of identical twins. Using its own MiXCR run on the 5' RACE reads, TCRdb lists one record per CDR3 protein. The data hold roughly 630,000 distinct CDR3 sequences, with 7.1% observed a single time. This same sample was also taken into another study, of yellow fever vaccine responses in identical twins.

Sequenced sample: PBMCs. These receptors originate from a woman younger than 35 in good health.

This clonotype appeared many times. This chain connects TRBV9 to TRBJ2-7, with 8 bases lining up with TRBD1. The V gene's germline CDR1 is SGDLS and CDR2 YYNGEE. V was clipped by 0 bases and J by 0 bases; unmatched bases: 2. The CDR3 has 15 residues. Written as DNA, the CDR3 is TGTGCCAGCAGCGTAGGGACAGGGAGCTCCTACGAGCAGTACTTC. Protein product: CASSVGTGSSYEQYF.

This clonotype was seen many times. The V gene is TRBV7-2, the J gene TRBJ1-6; TRBD1 might be the D (5 bases). V lost 5 bases to trimming and J lost 6 bases, with 17 bases between them. Germline loops: CDR1 SGHTA, CDR2 FQGNSA. There are 16 residues in the CDR3. DNA for the CDR3: TGTGCCAGCAGCCCTGGACGCCGGCAGGGTAATTCACCCCTCCACTTT. This codes for CASSPGRRQGNSPLHF.

The V gene is TRBV15, the J gene TRBJ2-1, with 14 bases aligning to TRBD2. The CDR3 is 19 amino acids. CDR1 is LNHNV and CDR2 is YYDKDF in the germline V gene (reference sequence). V trimming: 3 bases; J trimming: 3 bases; junction bases outside the gene matches: 10. CDR3 DNA: TGTGCCACCAGCAGCGCATTAGGGACTAGCGGGAGAGGCTACAATGAGCAGTTCTTC. It encodes CATSSALGTSGRGYNEQFF.

In its sample, this clonotype was seen a few times. The CDR3 nucleotides read TGTGCCAGCAGCAGGACCCTAAGGGCGGGGGAGCAGTACTTC. Residues: CASSRTLRAGEQYF. The chain recombines TRBV2 with TRBJ2-7, with a tentative D call TRBD2 (6 bases). Per germline, CDR1 SNHLY and CDR2 FYNNEI. This CDR3 comprises 14 residues. Trimming pared 6 bases from V and 7 bases from J, leaving 19 bases between.

The chain links TRBV7-9 to TRBJ1-4, with TRBD1 matching 7 bases. The length of the CDR3 is 15 residues. V lost 4 bases to trimming and J lost 5 bases; unmatched junction nucleotides: 7. Per germline, CDR1 SEHNR and CDR2 FQNEAQ (reference sequence). The CDR3 spells CASSSGDSLNEKLFF. The DNA of the CDR3 is TGTGCCAGCAGCTCAGGGGACAGCCTGAATGAAAAACTGTTTTTT.

Many counts were recorded for this clonotype. CDR3 sequence (DNA): TGTGCCACCAGTGCCCGCCCGGGACAGGGACCCTACAATGAGCAGTTCTTC. Translation gives CATSARPGQGPYNEQFF. The chain carries TRBV24-1 and TRBJ2-1; 9 bases align to TRBD1. Germline loops: CDR1 KGHDR, CDR2 SFDVKD. Germline trimming cut 5 bases from V and 2 bases from J; bases unmatched to any gene: 9. This CDR3 has 17 amino acids.

A few counts support this clonotype. J is TRBJ2-1 and V is TRBV7-2, with 11 bases lining up with TRBD2. Germline CDR1 and CDR2: SGHTA and FQGNSA. V shed 5 bases and J 5 bases; nucleotides not matched to a gene: 5. The CDR3 loop spans 15 amino acids. CDR3 amino acids: CASSTSGRINNEQFF. The DNA of the CDR3 is TGTGCCAGCAGCACTAGCGGGAGAATTAACAATGAGCAGTTCTTC. Full variable domain (outside the CDR3, taken from reference TRBV7-2 and TRBJ2-1): GAGVSQSPSNKVTEKGKDVELRCDPISGHTALYWYRQSLGQGLEFLIYFQGNSAPDKSGLPSDRFSAERTGGSVSTLTIQRTQQEDSAVYLCASSTSGRINNEQFFGPGTRLTVL.

This clonotype was picked up a small number of times. The rearrangement uses TRBV5-1 and TRBJ1-1; D is unclear. From germline, CDR1 is SGHRS and CDR2 YFSETQ. Trimming took off 2 bases at V and 0 bases at J, with 8 bases between the two ends. This CDR3 has 14 residues. CDR3 nucleotides: TGCGCCAGCAGCTTCAGATACTTGAACACTGAAGCTTTCTTT. As protein: CASSFRYLNTEAFF.

The CDR3 here is CASSPVSPGELFF. The CDR3 coding sequence is TGCGCCAGCAGCCCGGTTAGTCCCGGGGAGCTGTTTTTT. V is TRBV5-1 and J is TRBJ2-2; no firm D call. CDR1 and CDR2 from the germline V gene are SGHRS and YFSETQ. The V gene lost 4 bases and the J gene lost 6 bases, with 10 bases spanning the gap. The CDR3 spans 13 residues.

The chain recombines TRBV5-1 with TRBJ2-7; TRBD1 aligns across 9 bases. In germline, CDR1 is SGHRS, CDR2 YFSETQ. The CDR3 has 16 residues. Losses at the gene ends were 1 base for V and 4 bases for J; bases not matched to a gene: 9. The CDR3 bases are TGCGCCAGCAGCTTGTTCCACAGGGGGCCAGTGTACGAGCAGTACTTC. This gives the protein CASSLFHRGPVYEQYF.

Many counts were recorded for this clonotype. The rearrangement joins TRBV27 to TRBJ1-2; 7 positions match TRBD1. V lost 6 bases, J lost 4 bases, and 2 bases stayed unmatched. This CDR3 spans 12 amino acids. Germline V gene lookup returns CDR1 MNHEY and CDR2 SMNVEV (reference sequence). The CDR3 spells CASRRQGYGYTF. The CDR3 DNA reads as TGTGCCAGCAGACGACAGGGCTATGGCTACACCTTC.

This rearrangement joins TRBV4-1 to TRBJ2-3; tentative D call: TRBD1 (6 bases). With 0 bases removed from V and 5 bases from J, the gap between germline ends came to 12 bases. CDR1 and CDR2 (germline): MGHRA, YSYEKL. The length of the CDR3 is 15 residues. The CDR3 reads CASSQDLKGVDTQYF. The DNA of the CDR3 is TGCGCCAGCAGCCAAGATCTGAAGGGGGTAGATACGCAGTATTTT.

V usage is TRBV6-1 and J usage is TRBJ1-4; D is possibly TRBD1 (5 bases). The germline V gene encodes CDR1 MNHNS and CDR2 SASEGT. This CDR3 is 14 amino acids long. V lost 5 bases and J 4 bases, leaving 11 bases between the germline ends. The chain's CDR3 is CASSKTEVNEKLFF. CDR3 DNA: TGTGCCAGCAGTAAGACAGAGGTTAATGAAAAACTGTTTTTT.

V and J are TRBV15 and TRBJ2-1; D may match TRBD1 or TRBD2 (6 bases each). The germline V gene has CDR1 LNHNV and CDR2 YYDKDF (reference sequence). The CDR3 covers 20 residues. With 0 bases removed from V and 5 bases from J, the gap between germline ends came to 26 bases. CDR3 DNA: TGTGCCACCAGCAGAGATCTTCCTGGGGGGCTACTCGGTGGGGACAATGAGCAGTTCTTC. Its protein product is CATSRDLPGGLLGGDNEQFF.

In its sample, this clonotype was seen a few times. This chain joins TRBV14 and TRBJ2-5; 7 positions match TRBD2. V dropped 4 bases and J dropped 9; count of bases not matched to a gene: 11. The CDR3 is 14 amino acids. Germline values: CDR1 SGHDN, CDR2 FVKESK. The CDR3 DNA reads as TGTGCCAGCAGCCCGGGACTACATCCAAAGGCCCAGTACTTC. Protein: CASSPGLHPKAQYF.

This clonotype was seen repeatedly, ten times or more. CDR3 amino acids: CASSQVVADEQYF. The CDR3 DNA is TGTGCCAGCAGCCAAGTAGTAGCCGACGAGCAGTACTTC. The genes are TRBV14 and TRBJ2-7; D is uncertain. Trimming left V 1 base short and J 5 bases short, with 9 bases between. The CDR3 is 13 amino acids. The V gene's germline CDR1 is SGHDN and CDR2 FVKESK. The full variable domain, with the rest looked up from reference TRBV14 and TRBJ2-7, is EAGVTQFPSHSVIEKGQTVTLRCDPISGHDNLYWYRRVMGKEIKFLLHFVKESKQDESGMPNNRFLAERTGGTYSTLKVQPAELEDSGVYFCASSQVVADEQYFGPGTRLTVT.

V and J are TRBV10-1 and TRBJ2-5; unclear D gene. Trimming took 0 bases from V and 1 from J, leaving 6 bases between them. The V gene's germline CDR1 is WNHNN and CDR2 SYGVQD (reference sequence). This CDR3 comprises 14 residues. The CDR3 sequence is CASSESSTQETQYF. The CDR3 nucleotides are TGCGCCAGCAGTGAGTCTAGTACCCAAGAGACCCAGTACTTC.

The sample holds a few counts of this clonotype. The V and J genes are TRBV12-3 or TRBV12-4 and TRBJ2-7; D might be TRBD1 or TRBD2, each matching 5 bases. The V and J ends lost 3 bases and 2 bases respectively, with 11 bases between them. CDR3 length: 14 residues. The CDR3 is CASSFGDLPYEQYF. The CDR3 nucleotides are TGTGCCAGCAGTTTTGGGGACCTCCCCTACGAGCAGTACTTC.

This clonotype was observed at least ten times. The chain carries TRBV7-9 and TRBJ2-5, with D unresolved. In germline, CDR1 is SEHNR, CDR2 FQNEAQ (reference sequence). V dropped 0 bases and J dropped 4 bases, with 9 bases sitting between them. There are 14 residues in the CDR3. CDR3 bases: TGTGCCAGCAGCTTAGCTGGGTGGGGAGAGACCCAGTACTTC. Protein product: CASSLAGWGETQYF.

This clonotype was seen more than once but under ten times. The chain joins TRBV11-2 to TRBJ2-1, with TRBD2 matching 7 bases. Germline CDR1 is SGHAT and CDR2 is FQNNGV. The CDR3 contains 15 residues. V was clipped by 5 bases and J by 8 bases; unmatched bases: 12. The DNA of the CDR3 is TGTGCCAGCAGCCTGGGGACTACCGCTATCCATGAGCAGTTCTTC. Translation: CASSLGTTAIHEQFF.

This clonotype has a count of ten or more. This rearrangement joins TRBV29-1 to TRBJ1-1; D gene unclear. CDR1 is SQVTM and CDR2 is ANQGSEA in the germline V gene. Trimming shortened V by 7 bases and J by 2 bases, and 11 bases separated the two germline ends. The length of the CDR3 is 12 residues. CDR3 in amino acids: CSAHGGNTEAFF. In DNA, the CDR3 is TGCAGCGCCCATGGAGGAAACACTGAAGCTTTCTTT.

The rearrangement joins TRBV11-2 to TRBJ2-1; either TRBD1 or TRBD2 may supply D (6 bases each). The V end was cut by 3 bases, the J end by 2 bases, with 17 bases between. CDR1 is SGHAT, CDR2 FQNNGV, per germline. The CDR3 contains 17 residues. The CDR3 nucleotides are TGTGCCAGCAGCTTCCCCACTACAGGGAGGACCTACAATGAGCAGTTCTTC. Its translation is CASSFPTTGRTYNEQFF.

This clonotype was seen ten or more times. The V call is TRBV6-5, the J call TRBJ2-3, with no clear D. The CDR3 consists of 13 residues. The germline V gene has CDR1 MNHEY and CDR2 SVGAGI. Trimming shortened V by 2 bases and J by 3 bases, and 6 bases separated the two germline ends. CDR3 bases: TGTGCCAGCAGTTACGGCGGAACAGATACGCAGTATTTT. Translated: CASSYGGTDTQYF.

This clonotype was seen only a few times. J is TRBJ1-1 and V is TRBV12-3 or TRBV12-4; D is uncertain. The CDR3 is made up of 13 amino acids. Trimming shortened V by 6 bases and J by 1 base, and 9 bases separated the two germline ends. In nucleotides, the CDR3 is TGTGCCAGCAGCCATACAGCGAACACTGAAGCTTTCTTT. This encodes CASSHTANTEAFF.

This rearrangement joins TRBV20-1 to TRBJ2-5, with 14 bases matching TRBD2. Looked up from germline, CDR1 is DFQATT and CDR2 is SNEGSKA (reference sequence). Trimming took 5 bases from V and 5 from J; bases not matched to a gene: 7. The CDR3 contains 15 residues. CDR3 bases: TGCAGTGCTTATGGACTAGCGGGGGGCGGTGAGACCCAGTACTTC. This sequence encodes CSAYGLAGGGETQYF.

This clonotype has a handful of counts. The rearrangement uses TRBV6-1 and TRBJ2-7; unclear D gene. This CDR3 has 13 residues. V lost 1 base, J lost 4 bases, and 8 bases lay in between. Germline values: CDR1 MNHNS, CDR2 SASEGT. CDR3 sequence: CASSEGTFYEQYF. The CDR3 nucleotides are TGTGCCAGCAGTGAAGGTACTTTTTACGAGCAGTACTTC.

There are a few counts of this clonotype. The chain couples TRBV5-1 to TRBJ2-1; 9 nucleotides match TRBD2. The CDR3 spans 17 residues. Trimming at V came to 1 base and at J to 0 bases, leaving 5 bases not matched to a gene. Germline assignment: CDR1 SGHRS and CDR2 YFSETQ. CDR3 amino acids: CASSLRGAGGSYNEQFF. DNA of the CDR3: TGCGCCAGCAGCTTGAGGGGAGCGGGGGGCTCCTACAATGAGCAGTTCTTC.